This paragraph reports one T cell receptor (beta chain). V was pared by 0 bases and J by 5 bases, with 13 bases of the junction left unmatched. This CDR3 spans 18 amino acids. Looked up from germline, CDR1 is LGHNA and CDR2 is YSLEER. The source of the sample is a study of blood T cell repertoires in COVID-19. Study-level information: There were acute and convalescent COVID-19 samples, and they came from the United States, Italy and Spain. PBMCs, B-cell-depleted T cells, or T cells provided the cDNA or gDNA that made up the material.

The authors' processing: Estimated nucleated cell counts came from reference gene primer amplification. The protocol was immunoSEQ multiplex PCR, while the TCRdb copy is restricted to in-frame clones and leaves out a portion. That table is the source of V, J and clone size, and D and trimming were worked out from the DNA. This sample carries around 70,000 clones, more than 75% of them seen once, and the ten largest clones take about 6%. J is TRBJ2-5 and V is TRBV4-3, with 9 nucleotides matching TRBD1. The clonotype comes from a human donor in a cohort sampled during active COVID-19. The material sequenced was peripheral blood. In DNA form, the CDR3 reads TGCGCCAGCAGCCAAGATTGGGGAAGACAGGGGGTCTTGGAGACCCAGTACTTC. Encoded protein: CASSQDWGRQGVLETQYF.